The following is a T cell receptor (beta chain) sequence with its context. No antigen is known for it. Germline values: CDR1 SGHRS, CDR2 YFSETQ. The CDR3 length is 14 residues. V shed 0 bases and J shed 7 bases, with 13 bases lying between them. This record belongs to a study of T cells and Merkel cell carcinoma outcomes. Findings and caveats of the study: Repertoire plus T-cell density reportedly predicted Merkel cell carcinoma outcomes.

Method: immunoSEQ multiplex PCR; TCRdb's copy keeps in-frame clones and lacks some. The sample records some 2,000 clones, approximately 89% being singletons. This sequence originates from a human donor with Merkel cell carcinoma. What was sequenced was tumor tissue from Merkel cell carcinoma. This chain joins TRBV5-1 and TRBJ1-2; D gene ambiguous. The CDR3 protein is CASSLAPGETGYTF. CDR3 DNA sequence: TGCGCCAGCAGCTTGGCCCCCGGTGAGACTGGCTACACCTTC.